The sequence of this T cell receptor (beta chain) was determined in a study of cytomegalovirus exposure and HLA in healthy donors. Background on the study: The 120 validation repertoires, a later analysis reported, used the same platform as the 650 to 800 repertoires from the first cohort.

This CDR3 has 15 residues. The junction had 6 bases not matched to a gene; V was cut back by 1 base and J by 9 bases. Germline CDR1 reads MGHRA; CDR2 reads YSYEKL. Study-level results: There were three CMV-associated chains whose specificity for CMV antigens was confirmed in vitro. Reportedly, diagnosis of cytomegalovirus status by the classifier showed high specificity and sensitivity.

Generated by immunoSEQ multiplex PCR, the TCRdb table keeps only in-frame clones and is missing some. This sample has over 150,000 clones; 70% to 90% occur once, and the top ten carry 2.1%. On this clone itself: Its antigen is not known.

This chain joins TRBV4-1 and TRBJ2-2, with 9 bases matching TRBD2. Sequenced input: PBMCs. This receptor was taken from a human donor in good health. DNA for the CDR3: TGCGCCAGCAGCCAAGTAGCGGGGGTATACCGGGAGCTGTTTTTT. Translating it yields CASSQVAGVYRELFF.